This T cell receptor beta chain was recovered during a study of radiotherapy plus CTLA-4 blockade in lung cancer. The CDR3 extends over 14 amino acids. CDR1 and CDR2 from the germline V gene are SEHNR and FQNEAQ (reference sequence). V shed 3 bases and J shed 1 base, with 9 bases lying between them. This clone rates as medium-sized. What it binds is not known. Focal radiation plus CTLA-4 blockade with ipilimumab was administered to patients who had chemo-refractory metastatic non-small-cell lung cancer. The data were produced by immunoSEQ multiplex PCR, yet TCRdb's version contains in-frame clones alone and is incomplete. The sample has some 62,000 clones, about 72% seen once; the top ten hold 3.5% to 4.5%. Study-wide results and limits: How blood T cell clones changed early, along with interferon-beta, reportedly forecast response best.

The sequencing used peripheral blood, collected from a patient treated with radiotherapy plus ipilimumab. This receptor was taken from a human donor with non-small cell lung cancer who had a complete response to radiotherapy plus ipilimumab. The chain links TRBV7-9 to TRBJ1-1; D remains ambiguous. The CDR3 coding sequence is TGTGCCAGCAGCTTCGGTGCGGGGAACACTGAAGCTTTCTTT. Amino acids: CASSFGAGNTEAFF.